This is a list of T cell receptor beta chains from one sample in a study of T cells in Graves' hyperthyroidism and ophthalmopathy. TCRdb recomputed calls from the multiplex PCR reads with MiXCR, one row per CDR3 protein. The sample includes around 570,000 distinct CDR3 sequences, just under 20% seen only once; the top ten take less than 55%. The sequenced sample was blood. Receptors were obtained from a man aged 40-49 years with Graves' ophthalmopathy. The CDR3 runs from the conserved cysteine through the conserved F or W.

v_gene	j_gene	CDR3aa
TRBV7-2	TRBJ1-4	CASSPQGGEKLFF
TRBV7-3	TRBJ2-6	CASSPPGAWGANVLTF
TRBV7-2	TRBJ2-6	CASSLVLGRANVLTF
TRBV28	TRBJ1-2	CASSPGGYYGYTF
TRBV28	TRBJ2-1	CASSFRAGRRSYNEQFF
TRBV6-1	TRBJ1-2	CASSEGDRGLGGYTF
TRBV5-4	TRBJ2-2	CASSSVSRGELFF
TRBV7-9	TRBJ1-1	CASSPAGVAMNTEAFF
TRBV12-3/TRBV12-4	TRBJ1-2	CASSLDPKDYGYTF
TRBV7-8	TRBJ1-2	CASGLYFYGYTF
TRBV12-3/TRBV12-4	TRBJ1-4	CASSPGQANEKLFF
TRBV27	TRBJ2-1	CASSFQGRGYNEQFF
TRBV7-2	TRBJ1-5	CASSLVSSNQPQHF
TRBV12-3/TRBV12-4	TRBJ1-3	CASSPHAGNTIYF
TRBV2	TRBJ2-1	CASSELGLTYNEQFF
TRBV6-6	TRBJ2-7	CASSYSGSLNYEQYF
TRBV30	TRBJ1-1	CARGRDRGTEAFF
TRBV3-1	TRBJ1-2	CASRSTGEIGYTF
TRBV7-3	TRBJ1-2	CASSLTGQAAGYTF
TRBV6-5	TRBJ2-6	CASSYPTGLAGPSGANVLTF
TRBV11-2	TRBJ2-1	CASRVSRASSYNEQFF
TRBV12-3/TRBV12-4	TRBJ2-1	CASGSPETYNEQFF
TRBV30	TRBJ2-7	CAWSNGQGFGEQYF
TRBV7-9	TRBJ2-3	CASSLRGDTDTQYF
TRBV5-1	TRBJ1-6	CASSLDEGQGSPLHF
TRBV7-8	TRBJ2-1	CASSLDNRPGNEQFF
TRBV2	TRBJ1-6	CASKDGSSYNSPLHF
TRBV20-1	TRBJ2-7	CSATPGASGTYEQYF
TRBV11-2	TRBJ2-7	CATAKLRNYEQYF
TRBV5-4	TRBJ2-2	CASSLYDSGELFF
TRBV6-2/TRBV6-3	TRBJ2-1	CASSTGPGLANYNEQFF
TRBV5-1	TRBJ1-1	CASSLVGSEETEAFF
TRBV12-3/TRBV12-4	TRBJ2-1	CASSRREMEEQFF
TRBV9	TRBJ2-1	CASTHPGAGVSGNEQFF
TRBV11-3	TRBJ1-1	CASSLGQGPNTEAFF
TRBV20-1	TRBJ2-5	CSARARSLTTGRETQYF
TRBV18	TRBJ1-1	CASSPPSRKNTEAFF
TRBV20-1	TRBJ2-1	CSARDRVGGGGSYNEQFF
TRBV19	TRBJ2-7	CASSISGRVAEQYF
TRBV28	TRBJ1-5	CASRLVKSQPQHF